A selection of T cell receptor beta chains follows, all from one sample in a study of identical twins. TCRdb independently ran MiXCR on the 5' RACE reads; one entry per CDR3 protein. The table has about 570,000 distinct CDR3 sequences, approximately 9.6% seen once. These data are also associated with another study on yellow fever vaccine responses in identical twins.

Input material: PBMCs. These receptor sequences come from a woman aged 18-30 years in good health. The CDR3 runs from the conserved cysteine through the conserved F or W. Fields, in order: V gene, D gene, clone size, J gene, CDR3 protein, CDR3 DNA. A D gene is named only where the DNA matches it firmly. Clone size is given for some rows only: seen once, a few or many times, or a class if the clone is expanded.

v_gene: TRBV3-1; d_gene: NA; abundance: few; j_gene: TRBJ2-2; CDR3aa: CASSQKGGELFF; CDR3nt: TGTGCCAGCAGCCAAAAGGGGGGGGAGCTGTTTTTT
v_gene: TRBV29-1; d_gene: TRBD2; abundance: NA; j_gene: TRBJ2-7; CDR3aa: CSVRLAGEEQYF; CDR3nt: TGCAGCGTTCGACTAGCTGGGGAGGAGCAGTACTTC
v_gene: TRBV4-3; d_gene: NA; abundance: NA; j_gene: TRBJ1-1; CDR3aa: CASSRSIQGGTEAFF; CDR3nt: TGCGCCAGCAGCCGCTCCATACAGGGAGGCACTGAAGCTTTCTTT
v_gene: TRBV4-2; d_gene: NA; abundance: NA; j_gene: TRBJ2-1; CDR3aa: CASSQASSVDEQFF; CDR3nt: TGTGCCAGCAGCCAAGCTTCTAGCGTTGATGAGCAGTTCTTC
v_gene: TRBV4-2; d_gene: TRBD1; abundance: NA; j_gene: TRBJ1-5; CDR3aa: CASSQETGLSNQPQHF; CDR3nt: TGTGCCAGCAGCCAAGAGACAGGGTTAAGCAATCAGCCCCAGCATTTT
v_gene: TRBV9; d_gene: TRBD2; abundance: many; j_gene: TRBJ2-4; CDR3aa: CASSVAAGTSGNIQYF; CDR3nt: TGTGCCAGCAGCGTAGCGGCAGGGACTAGCGGTAACATTCAGTACTTC
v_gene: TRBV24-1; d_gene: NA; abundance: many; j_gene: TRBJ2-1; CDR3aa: CATSDSDAPINNEQFF; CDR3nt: TGTGCCACCAGTGATTCGGACGCACCCATAAACAATGAGCAGTTCTTC
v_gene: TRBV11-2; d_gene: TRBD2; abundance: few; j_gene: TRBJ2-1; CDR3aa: CASSLGLAGGPFNEQFF; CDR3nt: TGTGCCAGCAGCTTAGGACTAGCGGGAGGGCCTTTCAATGAGCAGTTCTTC
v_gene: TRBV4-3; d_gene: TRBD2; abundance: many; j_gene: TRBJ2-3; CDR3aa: CASSQEVAGGADTQYF; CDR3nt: TGCGCCAGCAGCCAAGAGGTAGCGGGAGGAGCAGATACGCAGTATTTT
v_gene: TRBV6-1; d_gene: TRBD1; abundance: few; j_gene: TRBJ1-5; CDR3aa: CASSVEQGGNQPQHF; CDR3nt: TGTGCCAGCAGTGTCGAACAGGGGGGCAATCAGCCCCAGCATTTT
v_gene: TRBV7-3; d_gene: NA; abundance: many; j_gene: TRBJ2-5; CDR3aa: CASSPGPNQETQYF; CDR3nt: TGTGCCAGCAGCCCTGGTCCAAACCAAGAGACCCAGTACTTC
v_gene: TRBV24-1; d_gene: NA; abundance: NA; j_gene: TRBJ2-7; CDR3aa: CSTGSGLSYEQYF; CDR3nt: TGTTCCACCGGTAGTGGTCTCTCCTACGAGCAGTACTTC
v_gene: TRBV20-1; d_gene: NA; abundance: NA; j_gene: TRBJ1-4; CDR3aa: CSAPTASNEKLFF; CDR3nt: TGCAGTGCCCCAACAGCTTCTAATGAAAAACTGTTTTTT
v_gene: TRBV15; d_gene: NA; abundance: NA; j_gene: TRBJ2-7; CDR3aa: CATSRDRGGEESYEQYF; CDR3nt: TGTGCCACCAGCAGAGACCGAGGGGGGGAGGAGTCCTACGAGCAGTACTTC
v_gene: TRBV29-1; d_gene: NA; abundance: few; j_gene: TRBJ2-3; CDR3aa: CSVGEVDHKHTDTQYF; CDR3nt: TGCAGCGTAGGGGAGGTCGACCATAAACACACAGATACGCAGTATTTT
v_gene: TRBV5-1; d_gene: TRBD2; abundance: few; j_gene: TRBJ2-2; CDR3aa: CASSRGQPLAGGTGELFF; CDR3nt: TGCGCCAGCAGCAGGGGACAGCCACTAGCGGGAGGGACCGGGGAGCTGTTTTTT
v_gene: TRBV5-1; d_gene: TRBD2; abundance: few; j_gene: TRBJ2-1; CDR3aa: CASRLAAPSNEQFF; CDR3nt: TGCGCCAGCAGACTAGCGGCACCTAGCAATGAGCAGTTCTTC
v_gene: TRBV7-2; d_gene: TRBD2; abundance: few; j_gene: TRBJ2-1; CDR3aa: CASSYSGGLKVEQFF; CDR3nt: TGTGCCAGCAGCTATAGCGGGGGTTTAAAAGTTGAGCAGTTCTTC
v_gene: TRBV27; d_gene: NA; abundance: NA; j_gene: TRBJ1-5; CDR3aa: CASAKSAYSNQPQHF; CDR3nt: TGTGCCAGCGCTAAAAGCGCTTATAGCAATCAGCCCCAGCATTTT
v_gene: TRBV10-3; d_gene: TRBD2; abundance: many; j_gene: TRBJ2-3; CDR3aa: CAISEGGRGKDTQYF; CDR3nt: TGTGCCATCAGTGAAGGCGGGAGGGGGAAAGATACGCAGTATTTT
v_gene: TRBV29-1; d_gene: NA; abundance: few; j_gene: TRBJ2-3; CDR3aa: CSVSFRTGDTQYF; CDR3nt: TGCAGCGTTAGTTTCAGGACGGGAGATACGCAGTATTTT
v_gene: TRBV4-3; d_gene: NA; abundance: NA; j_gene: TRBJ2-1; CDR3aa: CASSQDVANEQFF; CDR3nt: TGCGCCAGCAGCCAAGATGTGGCCAATGAGCAGTTCTTC
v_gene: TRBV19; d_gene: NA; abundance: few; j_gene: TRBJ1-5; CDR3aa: CASSGGGGSFNQPQHF; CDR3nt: TGTGCCAGTAGTGGAGGAGGGGGGAGTTTCAATCAGCCCCAGCATTTT
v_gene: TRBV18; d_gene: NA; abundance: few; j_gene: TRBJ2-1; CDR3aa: CASSPPGVNEQFF; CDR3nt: TGTGCCAGCTCACCTCCGGGTGTTAATGAGCAGTTCTTC
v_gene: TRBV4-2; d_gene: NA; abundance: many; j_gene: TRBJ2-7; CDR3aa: CASSQDLRGMMEQYF; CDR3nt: TGTGCCAGCAGCCAAGATCTGCGCGGGATGATGGAGCAGTACTTC
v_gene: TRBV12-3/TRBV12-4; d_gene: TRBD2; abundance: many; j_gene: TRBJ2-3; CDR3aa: CASSKSSGTDTQYF; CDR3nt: TGTGCCAGCAGCAAATCTAGCGGTACTGATACGCAGTATTTT
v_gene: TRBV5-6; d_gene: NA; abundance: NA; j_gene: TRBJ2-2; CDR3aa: CASSLIYRGDLTGELFF; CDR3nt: TGTGCCAGCAGCTTGATTTATAGGGGGGACCTCACCGGGGAGCTGTTTTTT
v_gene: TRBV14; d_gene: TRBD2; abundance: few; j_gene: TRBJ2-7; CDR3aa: CASSLTSGAPYEQYF; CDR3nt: TGTGCCAGCAGCCTTACTAGCGGGGCCCCCTACGAGCAGTACTTC
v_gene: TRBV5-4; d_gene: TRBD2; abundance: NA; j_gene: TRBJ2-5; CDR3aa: CASSYLAVQETQYF; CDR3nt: TGTGCCAGCAGCTACCTAGCGGTCCAAGAGACCCAGTACTTC
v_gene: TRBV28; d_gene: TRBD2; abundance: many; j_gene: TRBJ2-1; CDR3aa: CAIMTPGTNYNEQFF; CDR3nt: TGTGCCATTATGACCCCCGGGACTAACTACAATGAGCAGTTCTTC
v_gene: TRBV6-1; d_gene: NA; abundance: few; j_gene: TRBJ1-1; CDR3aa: CASRVVTEAFF; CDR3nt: TGTGCCAGCAGGGTAGTAACTGAAGCTTTCTTT
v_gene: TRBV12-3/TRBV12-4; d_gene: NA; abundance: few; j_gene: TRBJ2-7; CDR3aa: CASSQRWEQYF; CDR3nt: TGTGCCAGCAGTCAGAGATGGGAGCAGTACTTC
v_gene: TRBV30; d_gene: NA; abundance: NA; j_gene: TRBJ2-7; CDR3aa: CAWRPLAAYEQYF; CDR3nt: TGTGCCTGGCGCCCATTAGCGGCGTACGAGCAGTACTTC
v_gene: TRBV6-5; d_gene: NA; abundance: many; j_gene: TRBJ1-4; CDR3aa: CASRLNEKLFF; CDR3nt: TGTGCCAGCAGGTTAAATGAAAAACTGTTTTTT
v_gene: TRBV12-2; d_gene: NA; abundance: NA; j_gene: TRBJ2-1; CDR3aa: CASRLENEQFF; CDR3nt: TGTGCAAGTCGCTTAGAGAATGAGCAGTTCTTC
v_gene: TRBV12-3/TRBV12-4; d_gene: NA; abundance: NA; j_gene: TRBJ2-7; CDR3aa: CASSKTGEAPYEQYF; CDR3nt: TGTGCCAGCAGTAAGACCGGAGAGGCCCCCTACGAGCAGTACTTC
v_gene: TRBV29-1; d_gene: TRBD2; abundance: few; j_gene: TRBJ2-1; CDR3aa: CSGAGTSGEQFF; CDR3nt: TGCAGCGGAGCCGGGACTAGCGGTGAGCAGTTCTTC
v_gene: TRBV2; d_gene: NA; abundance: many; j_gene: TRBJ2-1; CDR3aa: CASSETWNNEQFF; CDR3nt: TGTGCCAGCAGTGAAACCTGGAACAATGAGCAGTTCTTC
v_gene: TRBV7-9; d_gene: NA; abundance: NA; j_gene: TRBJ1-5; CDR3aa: CASSSTETNQPQHF; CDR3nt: TGTGCCAGCAGCTCGACAGAAACAAATCAGCCCCAGCATTTT
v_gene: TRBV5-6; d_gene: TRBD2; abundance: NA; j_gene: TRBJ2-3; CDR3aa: CASSQSGRITDTQYF; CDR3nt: TGTGCCAGCAGTCAAAGCGGGAGGATCACAGATACGCAGTATTTT
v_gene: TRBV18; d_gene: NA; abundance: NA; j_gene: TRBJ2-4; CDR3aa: CASSPKLDFLVAKNIQYF; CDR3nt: TGTGCCAGCTCGCCAAAATTGGACTTCCTAGTAGCCAAAAACATTCAGTACTTC
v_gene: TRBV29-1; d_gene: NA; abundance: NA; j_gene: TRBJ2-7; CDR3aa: CSAIQINGNEQYF; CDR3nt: TGCAGCGCGATACAGATTAACGGGAACGAGCAGTACTTC
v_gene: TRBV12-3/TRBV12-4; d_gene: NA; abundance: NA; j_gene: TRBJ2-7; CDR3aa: CASSPEATEVLAYEQYF; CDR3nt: TGTGCCAGCAGCCCCGAGGCGACAGAGGTCCTCGCCTACGAGCAGTACTTC
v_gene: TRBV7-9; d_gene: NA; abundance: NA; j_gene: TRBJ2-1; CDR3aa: CASSLEGTVKQFF; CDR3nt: TGTGCCAGCAGCTTAGAAGGGACGGTAAAGCAGTTCTTC
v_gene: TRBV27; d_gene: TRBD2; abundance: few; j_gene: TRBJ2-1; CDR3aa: CASSPYRTSGRGNEQFF; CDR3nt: TGTGCCAGCAGTCCATACCGGACTAGCGGGAGAGGTAATGAGCAGTTCTTC
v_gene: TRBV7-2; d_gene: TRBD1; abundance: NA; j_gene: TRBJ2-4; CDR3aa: CASSLGTANKNIQYF; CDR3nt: TGTGCCAGCAGCCTTGGGACAGCTAATAAAAACATTCAGTACTTC
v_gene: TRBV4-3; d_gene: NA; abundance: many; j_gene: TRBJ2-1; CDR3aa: CASSQDVREPYNEQFF; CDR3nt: TGCGCCAGCAGCCAAGATGTACGGGAGCCCTACAATGAGCAGTTCTTC
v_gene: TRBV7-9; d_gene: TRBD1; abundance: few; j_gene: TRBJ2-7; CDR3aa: CASSLALGQHYEQYF; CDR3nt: TGTGCCAGCAGCTTAGCGCTGGGACAGCATTACGAGCAGTACTTC
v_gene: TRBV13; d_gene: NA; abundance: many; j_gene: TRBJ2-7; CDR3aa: CASSFGTDTYEQYF; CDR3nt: TGTGCCAGCAGCTTCGGGACTGACACCTACGAGCAGTACTTC
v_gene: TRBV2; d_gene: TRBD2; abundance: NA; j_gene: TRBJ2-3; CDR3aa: CASSRSGRADTQYF; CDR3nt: TGTGCCAGCAGTAGGAGCGGGAGGGCAGATACGCAGTATTTT
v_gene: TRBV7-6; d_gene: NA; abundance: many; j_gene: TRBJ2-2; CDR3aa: CASSVGVTGELFF; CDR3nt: TGTGCCAGCAGTGTCGGGGTCACCGGGGAGCTGTTTTTT
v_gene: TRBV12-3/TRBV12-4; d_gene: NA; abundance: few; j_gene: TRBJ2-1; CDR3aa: CASSLTGTRDNEQFF; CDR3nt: TGTGCCAGCAGTCTCACCGGGACAAGGGACAATGAGCAGTTCTTC
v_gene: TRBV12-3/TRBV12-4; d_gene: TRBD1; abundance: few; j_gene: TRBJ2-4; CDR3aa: CASSPDRVAKNIQYF; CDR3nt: TGTGCCAGCAGTCCGGACAGGGTAGCCAAAAACATTCAGTACTTC